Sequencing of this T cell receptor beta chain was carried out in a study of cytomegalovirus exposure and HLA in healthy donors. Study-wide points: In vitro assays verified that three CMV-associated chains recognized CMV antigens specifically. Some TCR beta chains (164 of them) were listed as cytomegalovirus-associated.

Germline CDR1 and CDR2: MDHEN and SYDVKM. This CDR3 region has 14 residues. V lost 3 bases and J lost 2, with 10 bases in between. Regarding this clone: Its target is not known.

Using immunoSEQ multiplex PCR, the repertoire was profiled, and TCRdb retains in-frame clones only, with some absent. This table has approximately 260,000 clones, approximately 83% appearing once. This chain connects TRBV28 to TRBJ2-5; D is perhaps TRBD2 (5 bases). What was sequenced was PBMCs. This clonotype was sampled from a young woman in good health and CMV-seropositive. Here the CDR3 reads CASSFLSEQETQYF. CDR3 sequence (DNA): TGTGCCAGCAGTTTTCTTAGCGAACAAGAGACCCAGTACTTC.